This T cell receptor (beta chain) was obtained from a study of cytomegalovirus exposure and HLA in healthy donors. Regarding the study as a whole: The listing of roughly 160 TCR beta chains classed them as cytomegalovirus-associated. Reported findings show TCR beta sequences accurately forecast HLA-A and HLA-B alleles in most subjects.

As concerns this clone: The antigen is undetermined.

The CDR3 loop spans 14 amino acids. V lost 11 bases and J lost 1, with 16 bases in between. The PCR made use of 60 Vbeta and 13 Jbeta primers. Sequencing used immunoSEQ multiplex PCR; TCRdb keeps in-frame clones, though not all of them. There are 30,000 to 50,000 clones in the sample; around 68% occur only once, and around 4% lies in the top ten. The chain carries TRBV23-1 and TRBJ2-3; weak D call: TRBD1 (5 bases). TRBV23-1 counts as an open reading frame of uncertain function. Sequenced sample: PBMCs. This receptor was obtained from a man in his forties or fifties in good health and CMV-seronegative. The CDR3 DNA reads as TGCGCCGCAGGGTCGAAGGTATGCACAGATACGCAGTATTTT. Translated, it gives CAAGSKVCTDTQYF.